This entry lists 12 T cell receptor beta chains sequenced from one sample in a study of blood T cell repertoires in COVID-19. Only in-frame clones appear in the TCRdb table, and some are missing; sequencing was by immunoSEQ multiplex PCR. The table lists roughly 30,000 clones, roughly 85% of them singletons, with roughly 14% in the top ten. The source material was peripheral blood. The receptor source for this set is a human donor with acute or convalescent COVID-19. The donor label of this sample is uncertain.

Here the CDR3 DNA reads TGTGCCAGCAGCCCCTCTATGCCCGGACAGGGTAGAATCGATACGCAGTATTTT. Protein: CASSPSMPGQGRIDTQYF. J is TRBJ2-3 and V is TRBV5-4, with 8 bases lining up with TRBD1. Germline CDR1 reads SGHNT; CDR2 reads YYREEE (reference sequence). The ends lost 4 bases at V and 6 bases at J; junction bases unmatched: 19. The CDR3 contains 18 residues.

The rearrangement uses TRBV7-2 and TRBJ2-2; D remains unclear. Germline loops: CDR1 SGHTA, CDR2 FQGNSA. The CDR3 runs to 13 residues. The V and J ends lost 0 bases and 8 bases respectively, with 7 bases between them. For the CDR3, the DNA is TGTGCCAGCAGCTTAGCTCAGAAGGGGGAGCTGTTTTTT. Amino acids: CASSLAQKGELFF.

The V call is TRBV19, the J call TRBJ1-2; D might be TRBD1 (6 bases). Trimming left V 3 bases short and J 8 bases short, with 13 bases between. CDR3 length equals 13 residues. Germline assignment: CDR1 LNHDA and CDR2 SQIVND (reference sequence). CDR3 DNA: TGTGCCAGTAGTATGGGGACAACTCGCGGCTACACCTTC. Translating gives CASSMGTTRGYTF.

This chain uses TRBV5-1 with TRBJ2-5, with 11 nucleotides matching TRBD1. CDR1 SGHRS and CDR2 YFSETQ come from the germline V gene. V lost 4 bases and J lost 5; bases outside the gene matches: 7. This CDR3 spans 15 amino acids. Here the CDR3 reads CASSPGQGAEETQYF. DNA for the CDR3: TGCGCCAGCAGCCCTGGACAGGGGGCTGAGGAGACCCAGTACTTC.

This chain connects TRBV2 to TRBJ2-7; TRBD2 might be the D (7 bases). Germline CDR1 reads SNHLY; CDR2 reads FYNNEI. The CDR3 is 16 amino acids. V lost 1 base and J lost 7, with 20 bases in between. The CDR3 sequence: CASSEEGGAHLGEQYF. In DNA, the CDR3 is TGTGCCAGCAGTGAAGAGGGGGGGGCCCACCTGGGAGAGCAGTACTTC.

The chain links TRBV9 to TRBJ2-1; tentative D call: TRBD1 (6 bases). The CDR3 runs to 14 residues. The germline V gene has CDR1 SGDLS and CDR2 YYNGEE. Trimming cost V 2 bases and J 5 bases, with 11 bases left between them. This CDR3 is CASSVLQGDNEQFF. The CDR3 DNA reads TGTGCCAGCAGCGTCTTACAGGGTGACAATGAGCAGTTCTTC.

This clone was detected once. The rearrangement links TRBV12-5 to TRBJ1-1, with TRBD1 matching over 10 bases. J gave up 6 bases and V 5 bases, and 3 bases lay outside the gene matches. This CDR3 region has 13 residues. Per germline, CDR1 LGHNT and CDR2 FRNRAP. The CDR3 bases are TGTGCTAGTGGTACCGGGACAGGGGCTGAAGCTTTCTTT. Its translation is CASGTGTGAEAFF. Complete variable domain (other parts from reference TRBV12-5 and TRBJ1-1): DARVTQTPRHKVTEMGQEVTMRCQPILGHNTVFWYRQTMMQGLELLAYFRNRAPLDDSGMPKDRFSAEMPDATLATLKIQPSEPRDSAVYFCASGTGTGAEAFFGQGTRLTVV.

This clone has just a few counts. The rearrangement uses TRBV2 and TRBJ2-2, with 7 bases aligning to TRBD2. The V and J ends lost 7 bases and 0 bases, in that order; junction bases with no gene match: 8. The CDR3 totals 16 residues. The germline V gene encodes CDR1 SNHLY and CDR2 FYNNEI. This CDR3 reads CASTSGAGANTGELFF. CDR3 in DNA: TGTGCCAGCACCTCCGGGGCGGGGGCGAACACCGGGGAGCTGTTTTTT. The variable domain in full, completed from reference TRBV2 and TRBJ2-2, reads EPEVTQTPSHQVTQMGQEVILRCVPISNHLYFYWYRQILGQKVEFLVSFYNNEISEKSEIFDDQFSVERPDGSNFTLKIRSTKLEDSAMYFCASTSGAGANTGELFFGEGSRLTVL.

The chain employs TRBV19 and TRBJ1-3; TRBD1 might be the D (5 bases). CDR1 and CDR2 (germline): LNHDA, SQIVND (reference sequence). This CDR3 has 14 amino acids. V was shortened by 4 bases and J by 4 bases, with 11 bases between the two germline ends. CDR3 in amino acids: CASSTGPGGNTIYF. The CDR3 nucleotides are TGTGCCAGTAGTACCGGGCCAGGGGGAAACACCATATATTTT.

V is TRBV2 and J is TRBJ1-6; no firm D call. Per germline, CDR1 SNHLY and CDR2 FYNNEI. Between the trimmed V and J ends, which lost 3 bases and 6 bases, there was a span of 6 bases. The CDR3 is 13 amino acids. CDR3 in amino acids: CASSDEGNSPLHF. The CDR3 DNA follows: TGTGCCAGCAGTGACGAGGGTAATTCACCCCTCCACTTT.

The rearrangement joins TRBV19 to TRBJ2-4, with 9 positions matching TRBD1. The CDR3 loop spans 14 amino acids. Germline V gene sequence: CDR1 LNHDA, CDR2 SQIVND (reference sequence). Trimming removed 8 bases from V and 9 bases from J; junction bases left unmatched: 11. Here the CDR3 reads CASQPGQGPSIQYF. CDR3 coding DNA: TGTGCCAGTCAACCGGGACAGGGTCCCAGCATTCAGTACTTC.

The chain carries TRBV11-2 and TRBJ2-3; 7 bases are a match to TRBD1. The trim removed 4 bases at V and 5 bases at J, leaving 12 bases unmatched. This CDR3 is built from 16 residues. Germline V gene data show CDR1 as SGHAT and CDR2 as FQNNGV. CDR3 region: CASSSPTGHWGDTQYF. The CDR3 region has the DNA TGTGCCAGCAGCTCCCCGACAGGGCATTGGGGAGATACGCAGTATTTT.